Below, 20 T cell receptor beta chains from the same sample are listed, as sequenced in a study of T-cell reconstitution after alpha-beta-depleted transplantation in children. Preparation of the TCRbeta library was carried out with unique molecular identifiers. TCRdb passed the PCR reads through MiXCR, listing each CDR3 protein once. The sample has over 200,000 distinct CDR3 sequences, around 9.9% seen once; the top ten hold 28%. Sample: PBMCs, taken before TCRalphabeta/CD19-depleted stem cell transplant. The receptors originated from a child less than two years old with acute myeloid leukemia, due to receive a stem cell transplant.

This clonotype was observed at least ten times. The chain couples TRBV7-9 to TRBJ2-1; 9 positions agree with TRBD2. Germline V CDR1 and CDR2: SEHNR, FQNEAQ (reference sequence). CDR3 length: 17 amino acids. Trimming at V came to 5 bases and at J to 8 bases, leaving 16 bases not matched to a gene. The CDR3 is CASSRTVAGGPVHEQFF. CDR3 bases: TGTGCCAGCAGCAGGACTGTGGCGGGAGGGCCGGTACATGAGCAGTTCTTC. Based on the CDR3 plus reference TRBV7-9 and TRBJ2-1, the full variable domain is DTGVSQNPRHKITKRGQNVTFRCDPISEHNRLYWYRQTLGQGPEFLTYFQNEAQLEKSRLLSDRFSAERPKGSFSTLEIQRTEQGDSAMYLCASSRTVAGGPVHEQFFGPGTRLTVL.

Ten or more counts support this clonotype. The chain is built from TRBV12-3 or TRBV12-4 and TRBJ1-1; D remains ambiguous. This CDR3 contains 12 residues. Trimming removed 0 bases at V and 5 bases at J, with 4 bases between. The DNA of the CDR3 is TGTGCCAGCAGTTTAGCGCAGACTGAAGCTTTCTTT. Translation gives CASSLAQTEAFF.

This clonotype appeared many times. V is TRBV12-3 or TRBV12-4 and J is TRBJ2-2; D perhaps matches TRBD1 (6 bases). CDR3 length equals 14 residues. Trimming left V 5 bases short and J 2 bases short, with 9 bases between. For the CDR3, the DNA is TGTGCCAGCAGTGGACAGCTTAACACCGGGGAGCTGTTTTTT. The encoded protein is CASSGQLNTGELFF.

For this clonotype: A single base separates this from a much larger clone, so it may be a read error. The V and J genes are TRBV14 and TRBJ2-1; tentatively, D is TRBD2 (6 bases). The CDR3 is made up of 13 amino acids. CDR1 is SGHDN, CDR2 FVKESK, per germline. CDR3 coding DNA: TGTGCCAGCAGCCGTAGCGGTCCCAATCAGCAGTTCTTC. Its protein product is CASSRSGPNQQFF.

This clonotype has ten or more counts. For the CDR3, the DNA is TGCGCCAGCAGGAGTTGGCTGGGGGAGACCCAGTACTTC. Translating gives CASRSWLGETQYF. The rearrangement links TRBV5-1 to TRBJ2-5, with D unresolved. V lost 5 bases and J 5 bases, leaving 13 bases between the germline ends. Germline V CDR1 and CDR2: SGHRS, YFSETQ. The CDR3 consists of 13 residues. The full variable domain, completed using reference TRBV5-1 and TRBJ2-5, is KAGVTQTPRYLIKTRGQQVTLSCSPISGHRSVSWYQQTPGQGLQFLFEYFSETQRNKGNFPGRFSGRQFSNSRSEMNVSTLELGDSALYLCASRSWLGETQYFGPGTRLLVL.

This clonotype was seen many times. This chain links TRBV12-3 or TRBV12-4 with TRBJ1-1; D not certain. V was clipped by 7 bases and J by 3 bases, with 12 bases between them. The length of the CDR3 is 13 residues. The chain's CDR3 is CASTLEVYTEAFF. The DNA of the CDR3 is TGTGCCAGCACCCTTGAGGTTTACACTGAAGCTTTCTTT.

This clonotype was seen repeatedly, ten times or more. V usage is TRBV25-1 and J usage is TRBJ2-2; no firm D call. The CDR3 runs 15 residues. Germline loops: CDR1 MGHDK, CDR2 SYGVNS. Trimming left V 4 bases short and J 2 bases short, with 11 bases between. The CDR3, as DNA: TGTGCCAGCAGTGTCGAGGAATCAAACACCGGGGAGCTGTTTTTT. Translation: CASSVEESNTGELFF.

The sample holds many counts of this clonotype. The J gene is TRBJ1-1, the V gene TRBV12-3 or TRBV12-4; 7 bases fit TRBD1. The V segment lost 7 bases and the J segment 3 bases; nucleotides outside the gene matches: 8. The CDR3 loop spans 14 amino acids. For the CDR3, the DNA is TGTGCCAGCATTTTCCGACAGGGATACACTGAAGCTTTCTTT. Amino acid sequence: CASIFRQGYTEAFF.

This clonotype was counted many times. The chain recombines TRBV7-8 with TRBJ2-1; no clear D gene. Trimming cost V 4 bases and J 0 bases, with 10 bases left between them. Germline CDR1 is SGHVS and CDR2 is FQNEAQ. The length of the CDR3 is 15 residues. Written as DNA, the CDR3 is TGTGCCAGCAGCTCCAAACTGAACTCCTACAATGAGCAGTTCTTC. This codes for CASSSKLNSYNEQFF.

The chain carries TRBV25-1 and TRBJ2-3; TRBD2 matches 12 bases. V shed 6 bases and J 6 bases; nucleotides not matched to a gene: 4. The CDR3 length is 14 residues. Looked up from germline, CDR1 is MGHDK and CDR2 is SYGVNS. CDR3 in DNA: TGTGCCAGCAGCGGGACTAGCGGGTTTGATACGCAGTATTTT. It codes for CASSGTSGFDTQYF.

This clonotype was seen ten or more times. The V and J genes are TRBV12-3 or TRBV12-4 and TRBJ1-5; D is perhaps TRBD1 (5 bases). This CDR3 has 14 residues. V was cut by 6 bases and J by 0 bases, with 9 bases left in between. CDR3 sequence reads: CASSRDYSNQPQHF. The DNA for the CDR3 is TGTGCCAGCAGCAGGGATTATAGCAATCAGCCCCAGCATTTT.

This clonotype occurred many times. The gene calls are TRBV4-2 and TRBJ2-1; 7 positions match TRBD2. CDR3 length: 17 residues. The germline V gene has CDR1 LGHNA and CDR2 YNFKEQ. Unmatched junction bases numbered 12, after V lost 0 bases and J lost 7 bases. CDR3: CASSQDPRREFPNEQFF. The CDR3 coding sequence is TGTGCCAGCAGCCAAGACCCTAGGCGGGAGTTCCCAAATGAGCAGTTCTTC.

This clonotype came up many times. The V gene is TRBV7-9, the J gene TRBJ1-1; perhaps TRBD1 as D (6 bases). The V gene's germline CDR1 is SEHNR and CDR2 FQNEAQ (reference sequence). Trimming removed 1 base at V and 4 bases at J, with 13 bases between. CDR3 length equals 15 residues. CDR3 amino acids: CASSLEGGYVTEAFF. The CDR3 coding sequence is TGTGCCAGCAGCTTAGAGGGGGGGTATGTCACTGAAGCTTTCTTT.

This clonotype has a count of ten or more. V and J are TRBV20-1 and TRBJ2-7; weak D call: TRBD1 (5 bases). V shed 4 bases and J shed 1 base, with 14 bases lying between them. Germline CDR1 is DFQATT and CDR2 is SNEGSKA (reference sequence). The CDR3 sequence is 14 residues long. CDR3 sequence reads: CSAIGQSPSYEQYF. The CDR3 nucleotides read TGCAGTGCTATCGGACAAAGCCCGTCCTACGAGCAGTACTTC.

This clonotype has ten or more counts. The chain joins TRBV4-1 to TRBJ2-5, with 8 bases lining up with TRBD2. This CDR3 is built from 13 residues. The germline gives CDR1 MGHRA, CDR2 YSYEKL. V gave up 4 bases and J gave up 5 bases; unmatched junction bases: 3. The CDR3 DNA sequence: TGCGCCAGCAGCCTGACTAGCGTGGAGACCCAGTACTTC. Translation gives CASSLTSVETQYF.

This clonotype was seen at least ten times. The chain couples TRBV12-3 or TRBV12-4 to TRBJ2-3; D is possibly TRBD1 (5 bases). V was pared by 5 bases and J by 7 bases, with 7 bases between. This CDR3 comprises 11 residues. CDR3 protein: CASSQGNTQYF. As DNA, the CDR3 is TGTGCCAGCAGTCAGGGAAATACGCAGTATTTT.

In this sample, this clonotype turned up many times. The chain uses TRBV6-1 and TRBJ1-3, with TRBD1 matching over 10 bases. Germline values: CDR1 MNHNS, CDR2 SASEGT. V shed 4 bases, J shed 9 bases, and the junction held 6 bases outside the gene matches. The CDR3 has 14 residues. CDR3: CASSGDRGRVTIYF. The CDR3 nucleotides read TGTGCCAGCAGTGGAGACAGGGGGCGCGTCACCATATATTTT.

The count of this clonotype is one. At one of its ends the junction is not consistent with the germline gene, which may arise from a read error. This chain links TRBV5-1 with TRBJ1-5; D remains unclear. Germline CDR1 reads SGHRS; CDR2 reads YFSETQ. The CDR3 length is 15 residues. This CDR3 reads CANSLSGDSNQPQHF. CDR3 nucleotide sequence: TGCGCCAACAGCTTGTCCGGAGATAGCAATCAGCCCCAGCATTTT.

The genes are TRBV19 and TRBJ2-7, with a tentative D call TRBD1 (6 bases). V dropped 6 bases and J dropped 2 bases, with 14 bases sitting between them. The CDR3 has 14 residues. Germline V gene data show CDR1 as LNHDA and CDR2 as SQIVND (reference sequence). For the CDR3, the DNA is TGTGCCAGTAGAAAGGCAGGGGATACCTACGAGCAGTACTTC. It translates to CASRKAGDTYEQYF.

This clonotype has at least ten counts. The CDR3 sequence: CASSDSSEQYF. CDR3 in DNA: TGTGCCAGCAGTGACAGTAGCGAGCAGTACTTC. The genes are TRBV12-3 or TRBV12-4 and TRBJ2-7; tentative D call: TRBD1 (5 bases). The CDR3 has 11 amino acids. With 5 bases removed from V and 6 bases from J, the gap between germline ends came to 8 bases.